A selection of T cell receptor beta chains follows, all from one sample in a study of T cell responses to AZD1222 COVID-19 vaccine. Profiling relied on immunoSEQ multiplex PCR, and the TCRdb table lists in-frame clones only, not all of them. Seen here are 170,000 or so clones, about nine tenths observed once, and the top ten hold 2.5% to 3%. Material: peripheral blood, obtained on day 0 of AZD1222 vaccination. The receptors were gathered from an adult in good health. Each CDR3 is given with its conserved first and last residue. Each record gives: clone size, CDR3 length, V gene, J gene, D gene, CDR3 protein, CDR3 DNA. The D gene is left open where the match is weak. Clone size is given for some rows only: seen once, a few or many times, or a class if the clone is expanded.

-	16	TRBV5-1	TRBJ1-6	-	CASSLERARPYSPLHF	TGCGCCAGCAGCTTGGAGCGGGCCAGGCCGTATTCACCCCTCCACTTT
-	13	TRBV5-1	TRBJ1-1	-	CASSLVTNTEAFF	TGCGCCAGCAGCTTGGTTACGAACACTGAAGCTTTCTTT
once	15	TRBV5-8	TRBJ2-5	TRBD2	CASSRTGGREETQYF	TGTGCCAGCAGCCGAACGGGAGGCCGCGAGGAGACCCAGTACTTC
-	12	TRBV18	TRBJ1-2	-	CASSPSMYGYTF	TGTGCCAGCTCACCTTCCATGTATGGCTACACCTTC
-	15	TRBV9	TRBJ1-1	-	CASSRPRPPNPEAFF	TGTGCCAGCAGCCGACCACGTCCGCCGAATCCTGAAGCTTTCTTT
-	12	TRBV29-1	TRBJ2-7	-	CSVEVVTYEQYF	TGCAGCGTTGAAGTGGTCACATACGAGCAGTACTTC
-	14	TRBV3-1/TRBV3-2	TRBJ1-2	TRBD1	CASSQQGTDYGYTF	TGTGCCAGCAGCCAACAGGGGACAGACTATGGCTACACCTTC
-	15	TRBV30	TRBJ1-3	-	CAWRSQANSGNTIYF	TGTGCCTGGAGATCACAGGCTAACTCTGGAAACACCATATATTTT
-	13	TRBV6-1	TRBJ2-2	-	CASSEANTGELFF	TGTGCCAGCAGTGAAGCCAACACCGGGGAGCTGTTTTTT
-	14	TRBV27	TRBJ2-7	-	CASSLMTGPYEQYF	TGTGCCAGCAGCCTGATGACAGGTCCCTACGAGCAGTACTTC
-	14	TRBV20-1	TRBJ2-7	-	CSASDRLGSYEQYF	TGCAGTGCTAGTGACAGGCTCGGGTCCTACGAGCAGTACTTC
-	14	TRBV5-1	TRBJ1-4	TRBD1	CASSWDRANEKLFF	TGCGCCAGCAGCTGGGACAGGGCGAATGAAAAACTGTTTTTT
-	12	TRBV6-1	TRBJ2-3	-	CASSEYADTQYF	TGTGCCAGCAGTGAGTACGCCGATACGCAGTATTTT
-	12	TRBV7-2	TRBJ1-1	-	CASSLPLTEAFF	TGTGCCAGCAGCTTACCACTCACTGAAGCTTTCTTT
-	15	TRBV7-2	TRBJ1-5	-	CASSLVAGSNQPQHF	TGTGCCAGCAGCTTAGTGGCAGGGAGCAATCAGCCCCAGCATTTT
-	16	TRBV9	TRBJ2-3	TRBD2	CASNGLAGASTDTQYF	TGTGCCAGCAATGGACTAGCGGGGGCCTCCACAGATACGCAGTATTTT
-	12	TRBV15	TRBJ2-3	-	CATSVNTDTQYF	TGTGCCACCAGCGTAAACACAGATACGCAGTATTTT